This T cell receptor (beta chain) comes out of a study of graft-versus-host responses after intestinal transplantation. In germline, CDR1 is ENHRY, CDR2 SYGVKD. CDR3 length: 14 residues. Trimming cost V 3 bases and J 3 bases, with 9 bases left between them. Intraepithelial and lamina propria lymphocytes were isolated from graft specimens. Using immunoSEQ multiplex PCR, the repertoire was profiled, and TCRdb retains in-frame clones only, with some absent. The sample lists about 15,000 clones, over 70% seen once, with around 3.6% in the top ten. This chain links TRBV10-3 with TRBJ1-5; D gene uncertain. The clonotype was recovered from a human patient who received an intestinal transplant, so some T cells may come from the graft donor. The sample was ileum tissue, taken 14 days after transplant. The DNA of the CDR3 is TGTGCCATCAGTGAAGGACTACTCAATCAGCCCCAGCATTTT. Protein sequence: CAISEGLLNQPQHF.